Listed here is a single TCR beta chain. The antigen remains unidentified. This sample was taken from a study of beta chain features in type 1 diabetes. Overall study results and limits: Type 1 diabetes patients had moderately but significantly shorter TCRB CDR3s in all four CD4+ subsets.

TCRB transcripts that were expressed got sequenced, as all of the isolated RNA had been reverse transcribed. TCRdb's table, derived via immunoSEQ multiplex PCR, lists solely in-frame clones and lacks some. The sample shows fewer than 450,000 clones, approximately 12% of them seen only once. V gave up 7 bases and J gave up 4 bases, with 18 bases separating them. From germline, CDR1 is MDHEN and CDR2 SYDVKM. This CDR3 spans 15 amino acids. This receptor was obtained from a woman aged 18-35 years with type 1 diabetes. The V gene is TRBV28, the J gene TRBJ2-3, with a weak D call TRBD2 (6 bases). The sample was naive CD4+ T cells from blood. The CDR3 sequence is CASIGDPGVADTQYF. CDR3 sequence (DNA): TGTGCCAGCATTGGAGACCCGGGGGTCGCAGATACGCAGTATTTT.